This TCR beta chain was observed in a study of post-analysis software for immune sequencing data. The wider study: Recorded subtypes: relapsing-remitting, secondary progressive, progressive-relapsing; some patients unannotated. General study findings and limits: With TRBV5-6, TRBV5-1 and TRBV20-1 included, roughly five TRBV segments were more frequent in patients than in controls.

This clonotype has a count of ten or more. Antigen unknown. CDR1 SGDLS and CDR2 YYNGEE come from the germline V gene. This CDR3 is 13 amino acids long. The ends were cut back, 2 bases at V and 4 bases at J, with 9 bases in the middle. Unique molecular identifiers were carried by the TCR beta cDNA libraries. One entry per CDR3 protein results from TCRdb running MiXCR on the PCR reads. The data hold 150,000 to 200,000 distinct CDR3 sequences, with 30% observed a single time. The TCR comes from a girl aged 10 to 17 with multiple sclerosis. The rearrangement links TRBV9 to TRBJ2-5; D remains unclear. Sequencing was performed on blood. Here the CDR3 DNA reads TGTGCCAGCAGCGTTTGGTCGGGAGAGACCCAGTACTTC. Translation: CASSVWSGETQYF. Full variable domain (outside the CDR3, taken from reference TRBV9 and TRBJ2-5): DSGVTQTPKHLITATGQRVTLRCSPRSGDLSVYWYQQSLDQGLQFLIQYYNGEERAKGNILERFSAQQFPDLHSELNLSSLELGDSALYFCASSVWSGETQYFGPGTRLLVL.